This is a list of T cell receptor beta chains from one sample in a study of beta chain features in type 1 diabetes. Assay: immunoSEQ multiplex PCR; the TCRdb copy retains only in-frame clones and omits some. In the table there are hundreds of thousands of clones, approximately 13% of which are singletons. The specimen was naive CD4+ T cells from blood. These receptor sequences come from a man under 40 in good health. Each CDR3 is given with its conserved first and last residue.

>TRBJ2-5|TRBV5-6
CASSLGSNKETQYF
>TRBJ2-5|TRBV2
CASSDWGETQYF
>TRBJ2-1|TRBV30
CAWIGGSFYNEQFF
>TRBJ1-1|TRBV25-1
CASSERLQGSAFF
>TRBJ1-3|TRBV4-3
CASSHLNRASGNTIYF
>TRBJ1-1|TRBV18
CASSSGQGGTEAFF
>TRBJ2-1|TRBV30
CAWRDRGRSEQFF
>TRBJ2-6|TRBV4-3
CASSQDTRGASVNILTF
>TRBJ2-3|TRBV5-4
CASSESGTGARYTQYF
>TRBJ2-1|TRBV5-1
CASSLAGSSYNEQFF
>TRBJ2-5|TRBV7-2
CASSLAPGTAGETQYF
>TRBJ2-5|TRBV7-2
CASSLGLVETQYF
>TRBJ2-2|TRBV10-3
CATRTGLDTGELFF
>TRBJ1-1|TRBV19
CASSPRRRLNTEAFF
>TRBJ1-1|TRBV18
CASSSHWNTEAFF
>TRBJ1-3|TRBV7-4
CASSSNRGLDGNTIYF
>TRBJ2-3|TRBV5-1
CASSLGGADTQYF
>TRBJ1-2|TRBV30
CAWKSGRDYGYTF
>TRBJ2-3|TRBV9
CASSSWDRNTDTQYF
>TRBJ2-4|TRBV7-9
CASSLGNIQYF
>TRBJ1-1|TRBV14
CASSRWSGLTDTEAFF